Included here is one T cell receptor (beta chain) sequence, with context. It has no known antigen specificity. Base qualities are missing; no much larger clone stands one base away. CD8 naive samples consisted of CD45RO-negative cells that were positively selected for CCR7, yielding a CD45RA+CCR7+ population without TemRA cells. Donors were healthy HIV-negative adults with no recently reported acute infections or vaccinations. Only Caucasian adults living in Nashville, Tennessee, USA were represented among the donors. After blood collection by leukapheresis, PBMCs were isolated using Ficoll-Histopaque density gradient centrifugation and then cryopreserved in the vapor phase of liquid nitrogen. Purity and quantity of every magnetically sorted T cell population were checked by analytical flow cytometry. Genomic DNA was isolated from each sorted fraction and quantified by UV absorbance on a Nanodrop 2000c.

Using the deep immunoSEQ assay, multiplex PCR amplified TCR CDR3 regions from genomic DNA. Extracted genomic DNA from each cell subset was distributed evenly across all wells of several immunoSEQ 96-well plates, and each plate was treated as a replicate. For sorted subsets, about 220 ng of genomic DNA, equivalent to 30,000 or so T cell genomes, went into each replicate PCR. Purified libraries were quantified with a Qubit 3.0 fluorometer, sized on a Bioanalyzer 2100, and re-quantified with the KAPA Library Quantification kit. Every immunoSEQ 96-well plate was sequenced on a dedicated single-read 150-cycle Illumina NextSeq 550 flow cell. Under the source paper's analysis protocol: Because the immunoSEQ output included only junctional sequences and no quality scores, the filtering could not be the same as the filtering used for full-length reads. Sequences were annotated with PyIR, a Python wrapper for IgBLAST v1.9, using IMGT germline references to assign V/J genes and CDR3. Reads with weak V/J assignments (E-value above 1e-6), missing CDR3, stop codons, out-of-frame junctions, or ambiguous translated residues were removed. V3J clonotypes were defined as sequences sharing the same inferred V gene, J gene, and CDR3 amino acid sequence. To compute the percentage overlap between repertoires, the number of shared unique clonotypes was divided by the size of the smaller repertoire. Repertoire richness was assessed with RTK rarefaction, the Chao1 estimator, and Recon v2.1 estimates of unobserved clonotypes. OLGA was used to compute generation probabilities for all TCRbeta clonotypes that the gDNA method yielded from a few donors. In TCRdb, the immuneACCESS table is reduced to in-frame sequences with V and J assigned. These tables do not hold every clone; where another copy was compared, an unresolved V gene accounts for under half, and the others remain unexplained. V, J and clone size were drawn from that table, and D and trimming were deduced from the DNA. Recorded for this sample are 550,000 to 600,000 clones; 98% of them occurred a single time. The ten largest clonotypes hold approximately 0.3% of the sample.

This record belongs to a study of shared clonotypes between healthy human individuals (TCRdb year 2020). About the investigation overall: The cohort included three men and a couple of women between 18 and 49 years of age. To estimate repertoire size and how much clonotype sharing occurs between individuals, the study deeply sequenced the blood TCR repertoires of roughly 5 healthy adults. Different laboratories and diverse techniques were used to prepare libraries and sequence TCR repertoires, to increase sequencing depth and limit assay-specific biases. For each donor, three plates each were used for CD4 naive and CD4 memory, two plates were used for CD8 naive, and one plate was used for CD8 memory. Per donor, leukapheresis produced somewhere between about 0.9 and 9.5 billion PBMCs.

The study at large found these results: Rarefaction of sorted-subset datasets indicated incomplete sequencing despite the large sequencing depth. The genetic and exposure-history diversity represented was limited by the small number of donors. Sampling was restricted to blood, and TCR repertoires in tissues likely differ from the TCR repertoires found in blood. Based on pairwise subsampling, the degree of clonotype sharing among donors was expected to be affected by sequencing depth. Sharing across a handful of donors was observed for around 5% of naive CD4, less than 4% of naive CD8, 2.3% of memory CD4, and over 0.3% of memory CD8 clonotypes. Larger estimated clonotype richness was generally found for naive subsets than for memory subsets. Clonotypes shared by all four sorted-subset donors showed higher generation probabilities than non-shared clonotypes.

The CDR3 runs 13 amino acids, cysteine and phenylalanine included. The sequence is cut down to CDR3 DNA, 39 bases in frame from base 1. CDR1 and CDR2 were assigned from the germline V gene (reference sequence) as WNHNN and SYGVQD. The germline ends are 5 bases apart after V is trimmed by 2 bases and J by 0 bases. Here the chain combines TRBV10-1 and TRBJ2-7, with the D segment identity uncertain. Sequencing input: naive CD8+ T cells sorted from blood. This sample's cell subset or site label indicates: CD45RA+CCR7+. This clonotype originated in a young man in good health. The CDR3 corresponds to CASSEDNSYEQYF. The DNA reads as follows: TGCGCCAGCAGTGAGGACAACTCCTACGAGCAGTACTTC.